The T cell receptor (beta chain) under discussion was sequenced for a study of blood T cell repertoires in COVID-19. Overall study: PBMCs, B-cell-depleted T cells, or T cells provided the cDNA or gDNA that made up the material.

Trimming removed 6 bases from V and 6 bases from J, with 8 bases in between. Germline values: CDR1 MNHEY, CDR2 SVGAGI. The CDR3 runs 12 residues. As processed by the authors: From reference gene primer amplification, estimates of nucleated cell counts were derived. Method: immunoSEQ multiplex PCR; TCRdb's copy keeps in-frame clones and lacks some. The D gene and trimming were derived from the DNA, and the V and J assignments and clone size from that table. The sample records 140,000 or so clones, approximately 84% being singletons. The TCR was taken from a human donor with acute or convalescent COVID-19. The donor label of this sample is uncertain. The chain carries TRBV6-5 and TRBJ2-2; no clear D gene. Sequenced input: peripheral blood. CDR3 sequence reads: CASSRLAGELFF. The CDR3 bases are TGTGCCAGCAGCCGACTGGCCGGGGAGCTGTTTTTT.